This entry lists 31 T cell receptor beta chains sequenced from one sample in a study of shared clonotypes between healthy human individuals. Terminally differentiated effector memory CD45RA+ cells were left out of the naive CD8 fraction, which was CD45RO-negative and positively selected for CCR7. The method was immunoSEQ multiplex PCR; TCRdb's version includes in-frame clones alone and lacks a portion of them. The sample lists more than 500,000 clones, approximately 95% occurring once. Source material: naive CD8+ T cells sorted from blood. The receptors here all came from a woman in her twenties or thirties in good health.

The chain links TRBV2 to TRBJ1-1, with D perhaps matching TRBD1 (5 bases). Trimming stripped 8 bases from V and 5 bases from J, with 12 bases between. The CDR3 contains 12 residues. The germline V gene encodes CDR1 SNHLY and CDR2 FYNNEI. CDR3: CASLGGGTEAFF. CDR3 DNA sequence: TGTGCCAGCTTGGGGGGGGGTACTGAAGCTTTCTTT.

The chain joins TRBV4-1 to TRBJ1-3; D is uncertain. Germline V gene sequence: CDR1 MGHRA, CDR2 YSYEKL. The CDR3 runs 14 residues. Deletions cut 4 bases from V and 3 bases from J, with 10 bases between. CDR3 DNA: TGCGCCAGCAGCCTTCGGGCAGTTGGAAACACCATATATTTT. Residues: CASSLRAVGNTIYF.

This clone was seen only a few times. The chain uses TRBV6-1 and TRBJ1-2, with 7 bases lining up with TRBD1. This CDR3 is built from 16 residues. Germline values: CDR1 MNHNS, CDR2 SASEGT. J gave up 3 bases and V 4 bases, and 11 bases lay outside the gene matches. Written as DNA, the CDR3 is TGTGCCAGCAGTGGAAGGAGACAGGGATTGGACTATGGCTACACCTTC. This sequence encodes CASSGRRQGLDYGYTF.

V and J are TRBV13 and TRBJ2-5; 7 bases align to TRBD2. The V gene's germline CDR1 is PRHDT and CDR2 FYEKMQ (reference sequence). The CDR3 contains 15 residues. V was pared by 3 bases and J by 2 bases, with 6 bases of the junction left unmatched. The CDR3 loop is CASSFTGAGQETQYF. The CDR3 DNA follows: TGTGCCAGCAGCTTTACGGGAGCGGGACAAGAGACCCAGTACTTC.

The chain employs TRBV7-9 and TRBJ1-5, with D unclear. The CDR3 runs to 14 residues. V lost 2 bases and J 1 base, leaving 6 bases between the germline ends. Germline V CDR1 and CDR2: SEHNR, FQNEAQ (reference sequence). The DNA of the CDR3 is TGTGCCAGCAGCTTAAGTGTCAGCAATCAGCCCCAGCATTTT. As protein: CASSLSVSNQPQHF.

V gene TRBV4-1 combines with J gene TRBJ2-7, with 7 nucleotides matching TRBD1. The J segment lost 4 bases and the V segment lost 1 base, leaving 4 bases of the junction unmatched. Germline V lookup: CDR1 MGHRA, CDR2 YSYEKL. This CDR3 contains 14 residues. The CDR3 region has the DNA TGCGCCAGCAGCCAAGTTCGACAGGGTTACGAGCAGTACTTC. As protein: CASSQVRQGYEQYF.

The chain combines TRBV7-9 with TRBJ2-7; 8 positions agree with TRBD2. CDR1 and CDR2 from the germline V gene are SEHNR and FQNEAQ (reference sequence). The CDR3 length is 14 residues. V dropped 3 bases and J dropped 3; count of bases not matched to a gene: 4. The CDR3 DNA reads TGTGCCAGCAGCTTTGCAGCGGGAGTCTACGAGCAGTACTTC. Amino acid sequence: CASSFAAGVYEQYF. The entire variable domain, with the rest obtained from reference TRBV7-9 and TRBJ2-7, is as follows: DTGVSQNPRHKITKRGQNVTFRCDPISEHNRLYWYRQTLGQGPEFLTYFQNEAQLEKSRLLSDRFSAERPKGSFSTLEIQRTEQGDSAMYLCASSFAAGVYEQYFGPGTRLTVT.

J is TRBJ2-7 and V is TRBV7-9, with D possibly matching TRBD2 (5 bases). Looked up from germline, CDR1 is SEHNR and CDR2 is FQNEAQ (reference sequence). CDR3 length: 16 residues. Trimming shortened V by 5 bases and J by 1 base, and 18 bases separated the two germline ends. The CDR3 region is CASSQTNPDWSYEQYF. The CDR3 DNA sequence: TGTGCCAGCAGCCAAACAAACCCGGACTGGTCCTACGAGCAGTACTTC.

The chain links TRBV7-3 to TRBJ2-7; 7 nucleotides match TRBD2. This CDR3 spans 15 amino acids. Per germline, CDR1 SGHTA and CDR2 FQGTGA. Losses at the gene ends were 5 bases for V and 7 bases for J; bases not matched to a gene: 14. The CDR3 protein is CASSTGHGLAEEQYF. The DNA of the CDR3 is TGTGCCAGCAGCACAGGTCATGGGCTAGCGGAGGAGCAGTACTTC.

This chain connects TRBV19 to TRBJ2-7; 7 bases are shared with TRBD1. The V and J ends lost 9 bases and 0 bases, in that order; junction bases with no gene match: 8. CDR3 length equals 14 residues. The germline V gene has CDR1 LNHDA and CDR2 SQIVND (reference sequence). Written as DNA, the CDR3 is TGTGCCAGCACGGACAGGTCAAGCTCCTACGAGCAGTACTTC. Amino acids: CASTDRSSSYEQYF.

The chain has TRBV21-1 and TRBJ2-7; TRBD1 is the table's D call and was not checked against the DNA. TRBV21-1 is given as a pseudogene. The CDR3 runs 15 residues. The CDR3 is CASSTPRRGGHEQYF. The CDR3 DNA reads TGTGCCAGCAGCACCCCTCGGCGTGGGGGCCACGAGCAGTACTTC.

The chain carries TRBV2 and TRBJ2-1, with 9 bases that match TRBD1. J was trimmed by 7 bases and V by 2 bases; bases with no gene match: 9. Germline values: CDR1 SNHLY, CDR2 FYNNEI. The CDR3 spans 16 residues. The CDR3 DNA follows: TGTGCCAGCAGTGAAACCCGGGACAGGGAGGATAATGAGCAGTTCTTC. Protein product: CASSETRDREDNEQFF.

The genes are TRBV28 and TRBJ2-7; no clear D. Between the trimmed V and J ends, which lost 3 bases and 3 bases, there was a span of 12 bases. The CDR3 has 14 amino acids. The germline gives CDR1 MDHEN, CDR2 SYDVKM. The CDR3 protein is CASSFAWERYEQYF. CDR3 sequence (DNA): TGTGCCAGCAGTTTTGCCTGGGAACGCTACGAGCAGTACTTC.

This rearrangement joins TRBV28 to TRBJ2-3; the match to TRBD2 covers 12 bases. Germline values: CDR1 MDHEN, CDR2 SYDVKM. The CDR3 is 19 amino acids. V gave up 4 bases and J gave up 1 base; unmatched junction bases: 12. The CDR3 protein is CASSSHTHWTSGGTDTQYF. The CDR3, as DNA: TGTGCCAGCAGTTCACACACCCACTGGACTAGCGGGGGCACAGATACGCAGTATTTT.

Turning to this clone: One end of the junction varies from germline; a read error may be responsible. The chain carries TRBV28 and TRBJ1-5, with 7 bases that match TRBD1. This CDR3 comprises 17 residues. Germline V gene sequence: CDR1 MDHEN, CDR2 SYDVKM. The DNA for the CDR3 is TGTGCCAGCAGTCCCATGGGACAGTTCTATAGCAATCAGCTCCAGCATTTT. Translating gives CASSPMGQFYSNQLQHF.

This sequence joins TRBV5-1 and TRBJ2-1, with D perhaps TRBD2 (6 bases). Looked up from germline, CDR1 is SGHRS and CDR2 is YFSETQ. Trimming stripped 0 bases from V and 3 bases from J, with 7 bases between. This CDR3 is built from 14 residues. CDR3 residues: CASSLGGGYNEQFF. The DNA of the CDR3 is TGCGCCAGCAGCTTGGGGGGAGGCTACAATGAGCAGTTCTTC. Full variable domain (rest looked up from reference TRBV5-1 and TRBJ2-1): KAGVTQTPRYLIKTRGQQVTLSCSPISGHRSVSWYQQTPGQGLQFLFEYFSETQRNKGNFPGRFSGRQFSNSRSEMNVSTLELGDSALYLCASSLGGGYNEQFFGPGTRLTVL.

V gene TRBV2 combines with J gene TRBJ2-5; 7 bases align to TRBD1. This CDR3 is built from 13 residues. CDR1 is SNHLY, CDR2 FYNNEI, per germline. With 3 bases clipped from V and 3 bases from J, the junction kept 1 base outside the gene matches. The CDR3 bases are TGTGCCAGCAGTGAGCAGGGGGAAGAGACCCAGTACTTC. It specifies CASSEQGEETQYF.

This sequence joins TRBV28 and TRBJ2-1, with 7 bases aligning to TRBD2. This CDR3 is built from 15 residues. J was trimmed by 7 bases and V by 3 bases; bases with no gene match: 9. Germline CDR1 and CDR2: MDHEN and SYDVKM. In DNA form, the CDR3 reads TGTGCCAGCAGTTTTGGCGGGAGTTCGAGGAATGAGCAGTTCTTC. Residues: CASSFGGSSRNEQFF.

The rearrangement joins TRBV10-2 to TRBJ1-2, with a weak D call TRBD1 (6 bases). CDR3 length: 13 amino acids. V was shortened by 7 bases and J by 8 bases, with 17 bases between the two germline ends. Germline values: CDR1 WSHSY, CDR2 SAAADI. The CDR3 sequence is CASTSGEEYGYTF. The CDR3 DNA is TGCGCCAGCACGTCAGGGGAGGAGTACGGCTACACCTTC.

V and J are TRBV29-1 and TRBJ2-7, with TRBD1 identical over 8 bases. In germline, CDR1 is SQVTM, CDR2 ANQGSEA. Trimming at V came to 1 base and at J to 3 bases, leaving 5 bases not matched to a gene. The CDR3 has 14 amino acids. The CDR3 spells CSVEVADRGYEQYF. The CDR3 nucleotides are TGCAGCGTTGAAGTCGCAGACAGGGGCTACGAGCAGTACTTC.

Remarks on this clone: A junction boundary mismatches the germline segment, possibly from a read error. The chain carries TRBV7-9 and TRBJ2-6; D is tentatively TRBD1 or TRBD2 (6 bases each). Germline V gene data show CDR1 as SEHNR and CDR2 as FQNEAQ (reference sequence). This CDR3 region has 12 residues. The CDR3 DNA is TGCACCGGGGGCAGTGGGGCCAACGTCCTGACTTTC. Its protein product is CTGGSGANVLTF.

The chain recombines TRBV6-5 with TRBJ2-7, with TRBD2 as a possible D gene (7 bases). The germline V and J ends were trimmed by 3 bases and 2 bases, with 17 bases remaining between them. The CDR3 is 16 residues long. Looked up from germline, CDR1 is MNHEY and CDR2 is SVGAGI. The CDR3 region is CASSYSTGGHPYEQYF. The CDR3 coding sequence is TGTGCCAGCAGTTATTCGACGGGGGGCCACCCCTACGAGCAGTACTTC.

The rearrangement links TRBV4-1 to TRBJ2-1; D possibly corresponds to TRBD2 (5 bases). Germline CDR1 MGHRA, CDR2 YSYEKL. This CDR3 is 13 amino acids long. Trimming shortened V by 1 base and J by 9 bases, and 10 bases separated the two germline ends. This chain's CDR3 is CASSQGGSGEQFF. CDR3 DNA sequence: TGCGCCAGCAGCCAAGGTGGGAGCGGTGAGCAGTTCTTC.

The rearrangement links TRBV15 to TRBJ2-2, with a possible D match to TRBD2 (5 bases). Trimming cost V 2 bases and J 4 bases, with 17 bases left between them. The CDR3 is made up of 17 amino acids. Per germline, CDR1 LNHNV and CDR2 YYDKDF (reference sequence). The chain's CDR3 is CATSRSSTTRITGELFF. In DNA, the CDR3 is TGTGCCACCAGCAGATCATCCACCACTAGGATCACCGGGGAGCTGTTTTTT.

This clone was seen just once. The chain employs TRBV5-1 and TRBJ2-3, with D possibly TRBD2 on 6 matching bases. V dropped 0 bases and J dropped 0 bases, with 14 bases sitting between them. This CDR3 spans 17 amino acids. The V gene's germline CDR1 is SGHRS and CDR2 YFSETQ. The CDR3 region is CASSLARLEASTDTQYF. CDR3 DNA: TGCGCCAGCAGCTTGGCGCGACTAGAAGCTAGCACAGATACGCAGTATTTT.

The gene calls are TRBV6-5 and TRBJ1-2; D is ambiguous. Trimming cost V 2 bases and J 5 bases, with 9 bases left between them. This CDR3 has 13 amino acids. Germline loops: CDR1 MNHEY, CDR2 SVGAGI. CDR3 DNA: TGTGCCAGCAGTTACGGGGTCACGTATGGCTACACCTTC. Translating it yields CASSYGVTYGYTF.

This clone showed up just once. This chain joins TRBV11-2 and TRBJ2-1; possible D gene TRBD2, 6 bases. Germline lookup yields CDR1 SGHAT and CDR2 FQNNGV. This CDR3 region has 16 residues. Trimming removed 3 bases from V and 3 bases from J, with 15 bases in between. The CDR3 DNA is TGTGCCAGCAGCTTGGAGGGCCCTCGGGGCTACAATGAGCAGTTCTTC. It is translated as CASSLEGPRGYNEQFF. Full variable domain (outside the CDR3, taken from reference TRBV11-2 and TRBJ2-1): EAGVAQSPRYKIIEKRQSVAFWCNPISGHATLYWYQQILGQGPKLLIQFQNNGVVDDSQLPKDRFSAERLKGVDSTLKIQPAKLEDSAVYLCASSLEGPRGYNEQFFGPGTRLTVL.

The chain is built from TRBV4-2 and TRBJ2-1; D is unresolved. Germline V gives CDR1 LGHNA, CDR2 YNFKEQ. V was trimmed by 2 bases and J by 0 bases, leaving 11 bases between them. The CDR3 is 16 amino acids. CDR3 DNA: TGTGCCAGCAGCCAAACCTGGACGAGCTCCTACAATGAGCAGTTCTTC. Protein: CASSQTWTSSYNEQFF.

The chain recombines TRBV7-9 with TRBJ1-3, with unresolved D. In germline, CDR1 is SEHNR, CDR2 FQNEAQ (reference sequence). This CDR3 contains 12 residues. Trimming removed 10 bases from V and 0 bases from J, with 7 bases in between. CDR3 sequence reads: CATFFSGNTIYF. The CDR3 DNA reads as TGTGCCACCTTTTTCTCTGGAAACACCATATATTTT.

The chain carries TRBV11-1 and TRBJ2-3; TRBD2 agrees at 9 bases. The CDR3 has 15 residues. Germline V gene sequence: CDR1 SGHAT, CDR2 FQDESV (reference sequence). After removal of 1 base from V and 4 bases from J, the junction contained 3 bases not matched to a gene. CDR3 in amino acids: CASSLEREVSDTQYF. The DNA for the CDR3 is TGTGCCAGCAGCTTAGAGCGGGAGGTCTCAGATACGCAGTATTTT.

This clone is a singleton in its sample. The chain recombines TRBV2 with TRBJ2-1; D unclear. Trimming shortened V by 7 bases and J by 9 bases, and 7 bases separated the two germline ends. The CDR3 runs to 10 residues. Germline CDR1 is SNHLY and CDR2 is FYNNEI. The CDR3 DNA is TGTGCCAGCACGGGCAGTGAGCAGTTCTTC. It translates to CASTGSEQFF.